These 4 T cell receptor beta chains were all obtained from the same sample, sequenced in a study of shared clonotypes between healthy human individuals. The repertoire was sequenced with immunoSEQ multiplex PCR; TCRdb's copy has only in-frame clones and lacks some. Here the sample spans more than 1.2 million clones, around 98.5% being singletons. Material: naive CD4+ T cells sorted from blood. Regarding subset: CD45RA+ positively selected. All receptors derive from a man aged 25 to 40 in good health.

The chain couples TRBV10-3 to TRBJ2-1, with 12 nucleotides matching TRBD2. CDR1 ENHRY and CDR2 SYGVKD come from the germline V gene. With 7 bases clipped from V and 8 bases from J, the junction kept 6 bases outside the gene matches. The CDR3 is made up of 14 amino acids. The CDR3 sequence is CAITTTSGGDEQFF. The CDR3 bases are TGTGCCATCACCACGACTAGCGGGGGTGATGAGCAGTTCTTC.

The gene calls are TRBV5-6 and TRBJ2-1; 8 bases align to TRBD1. With V trimmed by 1 base and J by 11 bases, 8 bases remained unmatched. Per the germline V gene, CDR1 is SGHDT and CDR2 is YYEEEE. The CDR3 is made up of 14 amino acids. The CDR3: CASSLMGQASQQFF. DNA of the CDR3: TGTGCCAGCAGCTTGATGGGACAGGCCTCTCAGCAGTTCTTC.

In regard to this clone: This sample also contains other DNA sequences that code for the same CDR3. This chain links TRBV28 with TRBJ2-5, with a possible D match to TRBD2 (5 bases). V was trimmed by 1 base and J by 1 base, leaving 7 bases between them. This CDR3 region has 14 residues. Looked up from germline, CDR1 is MDHEN and CDR2 is SYDVKM. CDR3 sequence: CASSLSGIQETQYF. In nucleotides, the CDR3 is TGTGCCAGCAGTTTATCGGGGATCCAAGAGACCCAGTACTTC.

This rearrangement joins TRBV7-9 to TRBJ2-3; 10 positions match TRBD2. The V gene's germline CDR1 is SEHNR and CDR2 FQNEAQ (reference sequence). There are 16 residues in the CDR3. J was trimmed by 2 bases and V by 7 bases; bases with no gene match: 9. Here the CDR3 reads CASTPGLARYTDTQYF. CDR3 coding DNA: TGTGCCAGCACTCCGGGACTAGCGCGTTACACAGATACGCAGTATTTT.